One sample yielded the 16 T cell receptor beta chains listed below, sequenced in a study of T cells expressing NK-cell markers. From the 5' RACE reads, TCRdb lists one entry per CDR3 protein and no DNA. Here the sample table reports approximately 440,000 distinct CDR3 sequences. The sequenced sample consisted of blood T cells: a sorted CD56 or NKG2C T cell subset, CD4+ or CD8+ T cells, or bulk PBMC T cells (not recorded which). All receptors derive from a woman aged 45 to 65 in good health.

V gene TRBV3-1 combines with J gene TRBJ2-3; there is no DNA to check the TCRdb D call of TRBD1. This CDR3 is built from 14 residues. Germline V lookup: CDR1 LGHDT, CDR2 YNNKEL (reference sequence). The CDR3 spells CASSRDTRTDTQYF.

The V call is TRBV4-1, the J call TRBJ2-4; TCRdb proposes TRBD2, but this gene call is untestable without DNA. Germline V gene lookup returns CDR1 MGHRA and CDR2 YSYEKL. The CDR3 consists of 18 residues. CDR3 region: CASSQGLAGGGAKNIQYF.

The chain combines TRBV5-5 with TRBJ2-5; TCRdb indicates TRBD1, and absent DNA this call remains unverified. This CDR3 has 16 amino acids. The germline gives CDR1 SGHKS, CDR2 YYEKEE (reference sequence). The CDR3 spells CASSLLPTGVRETQYF.

The chain is built from TRBV5-1 and TRBJ2-5; absent DNA, TCRdb's TRBD2 call cannot be checked. Germline assignment: CDR1 SGHRS and CDR2 YFSETQ. The CDR3 totals 14 residues. The CDR3 loop is CASSDGTSGRIQYF.

The V gene is TRBV12-3 or TRBV12-4, the J gene TRBJ2-1; the D call of TRBD2 rests on TCRdb alone, since no DNA is present to check it. The CDR3 is 15 residues long. CDR3 loop: CATDLGERALNEQFF.

This chain connects TRBV7-6 to TRBJ2-1; TCRdb's D call, TRBD2, is unchecked because there is no DNA. The CDR3 loop spans 17 amino acids. The germline gives CDR1 SGHVS, CDR2 FNYEAQ. The CDR3 region is CASSLALGAGLPNEQFF. Together with reference TRBV7-6 and TRBJ2-1, the CDR3 gives the full variable domain: GAGVSQSPRYKVTKRGQDVALRCDPISGHVSLYWYRQALGQGPEFLTYFNYEAQQDKSGLPNDRFSAERPEGSISTLTIQRTEQRDSAMYRCASSLALGAGLPNEQFFGPGTRLTVL.

The V and J genes are TRBV6-6 and TRBJ1-4. Germline V lookup: CDR1 MNHNY, CDR2 SVGAGI (reference sequence). The CDR3 is made up of 13 amino acids. This chain's CDR3 is CASLGGVGEKLFF.

V and J are TRBV4-1 and TRBJ1-1; TCRdb names TRBD1, which stays unverified in the absence of DNA. The CDR3 loop spans 15 amino acids. Germline lookup yields CDR1 MGHRA and CDR2 YSYEKL. The CDR3 is CASSLPDRVGTEAFF.

The V and J genes are TRBV10-3 and TRBJ2-1; TCRdb indicates TRBD1, and absent DNA this call remains unverified. The CDR3 sequence is 13 residues long. Per the germline V gene, CDR1 is ENHRY and CDR2 is SYGVKD. The CDR3: CAISLGRGNEQFF.

This rearrangement joins TRBV12-3 or TRBV12-4 to TRBJ2-1. This CDR3 is 13 amino acids long. CDR3 sequence: CASSRSTHNEQFF.

V is TRBV4-1 and J is TRBJ1-3; without DNA, the TCRdb call of TRBD1 cannot be checked. Germline CDR1 reads MGHRA; CDR2 reads YSYEKL. This CDR3 has 16 residues. CDR3 region: CASSQGMAARGNTIYF.

V and J are TRBV20-1 and TRBJ1-2; TCRdb calls TRBD1, which cannot be checked without DNA. The germline gives CDR1 DFQATT, CDR2 SNEGSKA (reference sequence). This CDR3 has 14 amino acids. CDR3 residues: CSARDIGASYGYTF.

This chain connects TRBV6-2 or TRBV6-3 to TRBJ2-4; absent DNA, TCRdb's TRBD2 call cannot be checked. The CDR3 contains 15 residues. Germline loops: CDR1 MNHEY, CDR2 SVGEGT. The CDR3 is CASSPGLAATNIQYF.

V gene TRBV5-6 combines with J gene TRBJ2-1; as DNA is missing, the TRBD1 call by TCRdb cannot be tested. Germline V gene sequence: CDR1 SGHDT, CDR2 YYEEEE. The CDR3 is 16 amino acids. This chain's CDR3 is CASRPNRDRYYNEQFF.

The chain links TRBV10-3 to TRBJ1-5. The CDR3 consists of 15 residues. Germline V lookup: CDR1 ENHRY, CDR2 SYGVKD. The CDR3 reads CAISEGQAVNQPQHF.

J is TRBJ1-1 and V is TRBV5-1; no DNA is available, so the TRBD1 call from TCRdb remains unchecked. Germline lookup yields CDR1 SGHRS and CDR2 YFSETQ. The CDR3 totals 15 residues. This CDR3 reads CASSPRQGRNTEAFF. The whole variable domain, remainder taken from reference TRBV5-1 and TRBJ1-1, is KAGVTQTPRYLIKTRGQQVTLSCSPISGHRSVSWYQQTPGQGLQFLFEYFSETQRNKGNFPGRFSGRQFSNSRSEMNVSTLELGDSALYLCASSPRQGRNTEAFFGQGTRLTVV.